This T cell receptor beta chain was recorded in a study of cytomegalovirus exposure and HLA in healthy donors. Study-wide results and limits: Rare TCR sequences dominated, though some public TCRs recurred in many donors.

TCRdb's copy holds only in-frame clones and misses some; the assay was immunoSEQ multiplex PCR. This sample has fewer than 150,000 clones, with approximately 84% found just once. This CDR3 has 18 amino acids. Losses at the gene ends were 3 bases for V and 0 bases for J; bases not matched to a gene: 9. CDR1 MGHRA and CDR2 YSYEKL come from the germline V gene. This clone was counted a few times. The antigen is undetermined. The sample comprised PBMCs. V is TRBV4-1 and J is TRBJ2-3; 10 bases are a match to TRBD1. The receptor's source is a young man in good health and CMV-seropositive. In DNA, the CDR3 is TGCGCCAGCAGCCAGGAAGACAGGGGGCCTACTAGCACAGATACGCAGTATTTT. Translation: CASSQEDRGPTSTDTQYF.